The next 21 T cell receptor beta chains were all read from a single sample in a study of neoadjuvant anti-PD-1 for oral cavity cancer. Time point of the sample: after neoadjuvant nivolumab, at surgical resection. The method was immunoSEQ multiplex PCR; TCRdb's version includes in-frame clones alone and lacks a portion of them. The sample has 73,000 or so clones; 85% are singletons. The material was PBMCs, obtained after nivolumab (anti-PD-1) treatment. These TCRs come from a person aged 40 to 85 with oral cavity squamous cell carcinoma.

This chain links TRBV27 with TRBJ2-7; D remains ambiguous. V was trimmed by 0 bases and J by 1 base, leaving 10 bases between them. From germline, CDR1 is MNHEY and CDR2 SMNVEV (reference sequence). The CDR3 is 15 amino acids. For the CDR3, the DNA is TGTGCCAGCAGTTTATCAAAAGCTGGGTCCTACGAGCAGTACTTC. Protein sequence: CASSLSKAGSYEQYF.

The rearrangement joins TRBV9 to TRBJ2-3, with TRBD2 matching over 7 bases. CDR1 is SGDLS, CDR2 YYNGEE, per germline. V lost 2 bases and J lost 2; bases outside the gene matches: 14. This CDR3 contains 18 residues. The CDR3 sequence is CASSVTSLAMGLTDTQYF. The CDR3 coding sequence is TGTGCCAGCAGCGTGACTTCACTAGCGATGGGCCTCACAGATACGCAGTATTTT.

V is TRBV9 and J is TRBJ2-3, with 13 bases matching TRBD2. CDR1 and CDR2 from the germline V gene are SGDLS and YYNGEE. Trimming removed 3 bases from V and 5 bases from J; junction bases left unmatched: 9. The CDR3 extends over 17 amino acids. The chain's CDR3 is CASSGQLAGGPIDTQYF. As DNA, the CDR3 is TGTGCCAGCAGCGGACAACTAGCGGGAGGGCCTATAGATACGCAGTATTTT.

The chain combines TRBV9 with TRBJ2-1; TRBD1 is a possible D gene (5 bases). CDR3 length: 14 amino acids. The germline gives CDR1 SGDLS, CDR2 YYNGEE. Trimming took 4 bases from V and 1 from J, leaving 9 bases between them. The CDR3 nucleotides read TGTGCCAGCAGCCAGACAGAATCCTACAATGAGCAGTTCTTC. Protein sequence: CASSQTESYNEQFF.

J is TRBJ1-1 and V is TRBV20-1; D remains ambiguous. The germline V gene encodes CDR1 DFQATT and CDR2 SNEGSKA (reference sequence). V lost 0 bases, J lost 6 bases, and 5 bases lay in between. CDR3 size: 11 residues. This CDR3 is CSARETPEAFF. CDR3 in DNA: TGCAGTGCTAGAGAGACCCCTGAAGCTTTCTTT.

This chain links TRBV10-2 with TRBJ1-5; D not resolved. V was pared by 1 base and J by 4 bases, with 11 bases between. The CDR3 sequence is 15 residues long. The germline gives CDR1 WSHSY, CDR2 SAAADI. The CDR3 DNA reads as TGCGCCAGCAGTGAGTTGGTAGGGAGTAATCAGCCCCAGCATTTT. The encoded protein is CASSELVGSNQPQHF.

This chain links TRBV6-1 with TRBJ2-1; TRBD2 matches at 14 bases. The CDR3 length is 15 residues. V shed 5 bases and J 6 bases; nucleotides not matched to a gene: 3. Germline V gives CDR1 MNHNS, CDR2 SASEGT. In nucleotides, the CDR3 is TGTGCCAGCAGTTCGGGACTAGCGGGGGTCAATGAGCAGTTCTTC. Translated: CASSSGLAGVNEQFF.

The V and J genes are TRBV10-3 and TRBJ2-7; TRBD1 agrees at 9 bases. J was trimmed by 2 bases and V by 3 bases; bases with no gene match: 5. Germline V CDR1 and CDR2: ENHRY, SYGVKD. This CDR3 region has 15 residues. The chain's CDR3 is CAISDWTGDPYEQYF. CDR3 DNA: TGTGCCATCAGTGACTGGACAGGGGATCCCTACGAGCAGTACTTC.

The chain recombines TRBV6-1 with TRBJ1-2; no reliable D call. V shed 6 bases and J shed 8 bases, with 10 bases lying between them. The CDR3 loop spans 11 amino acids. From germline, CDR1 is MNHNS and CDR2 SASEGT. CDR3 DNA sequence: TGTGCCAGCAGGGGTGACGGAGGCTACACCTTC. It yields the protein CASRGDGGYTF.

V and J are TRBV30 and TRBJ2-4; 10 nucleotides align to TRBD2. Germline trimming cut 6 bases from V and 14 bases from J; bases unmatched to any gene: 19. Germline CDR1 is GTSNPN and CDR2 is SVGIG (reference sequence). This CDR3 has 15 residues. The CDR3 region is CACCLAGVAWVLEYF. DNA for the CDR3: TGTGCCTGTTGTCTAGCGGGAGTGGCTTGGGTTCTTGAGTACTTC.

CDR3 bases: TGTGCCAGCAGCTTGGAGGTAGCTGACAGTTCCTACGAGCAGTACTTC. Encoded protein: CASSLEVADSSYEQYF. V is TRBV5-6 and J is TRBJ2-7; a possible D gene is TRBD1 (5 bases). The CDR3 runs to 16 residues. Trimming stripped 0 bases from V and 1 base from J, with 14 bases between. Germline V gene data show CDR1 as SGHDT and CDR2 as YYEEEE.

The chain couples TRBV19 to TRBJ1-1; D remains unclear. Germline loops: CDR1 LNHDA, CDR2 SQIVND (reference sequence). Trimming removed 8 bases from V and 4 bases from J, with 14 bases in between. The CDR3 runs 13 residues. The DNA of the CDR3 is TGTGCCAGTGGCCAGTTCGTATTCACTGAAGCTTTCTTT. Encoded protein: CASGQFVFTEAFF.

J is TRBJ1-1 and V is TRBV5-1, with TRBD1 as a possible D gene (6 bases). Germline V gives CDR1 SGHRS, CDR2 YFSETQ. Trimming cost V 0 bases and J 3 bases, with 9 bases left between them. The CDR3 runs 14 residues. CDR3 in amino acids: CASSLAGGDTEAFF. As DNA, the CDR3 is TGCGCCAGCAGCTTGGCCGGGGGCGACACTGAAGCTTTCTTT.

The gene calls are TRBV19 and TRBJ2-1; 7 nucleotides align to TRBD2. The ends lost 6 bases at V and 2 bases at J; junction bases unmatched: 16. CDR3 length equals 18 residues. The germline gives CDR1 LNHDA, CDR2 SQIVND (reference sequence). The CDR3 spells CASSPRGSREAPYNEQFF. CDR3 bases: TGTGCCAGTAGCCCAAGGGGCAGTCGGGAGGCCCCCTACAATGAGCAGTTCTTC.

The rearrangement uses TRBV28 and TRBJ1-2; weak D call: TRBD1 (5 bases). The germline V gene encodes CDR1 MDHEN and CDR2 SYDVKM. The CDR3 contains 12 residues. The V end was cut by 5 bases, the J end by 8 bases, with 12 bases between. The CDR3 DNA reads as TGTGCCAGCAGTCTCAGGGCGCGAGGCTACACCTTC. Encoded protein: CASSLRARGYTF.

The CDR3 DNA follows: TGTGCCAGCAGCAAAGCGAACGATCAGCCCCAGCATTTT. Its protein is CASSKANDQPQHF. The rearrangement joins TRBV21-1 to TRBJ1-5. TRBV21-1 is flagged as a pseudogene. This CDR3 contains 13 residues.

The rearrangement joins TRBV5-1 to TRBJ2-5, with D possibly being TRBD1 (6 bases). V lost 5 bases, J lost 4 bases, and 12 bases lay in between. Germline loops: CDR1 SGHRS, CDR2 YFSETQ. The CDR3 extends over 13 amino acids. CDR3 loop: CASRLTGPETQYF. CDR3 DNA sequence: TGCGCCAGCAGACTTACAGGGCCAGAGACCCAGTACTTC. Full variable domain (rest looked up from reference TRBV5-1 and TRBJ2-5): KAGVTQTPRYLIKTRGQQVTLSCSPISGHRSVSWYQQTPGQGLQFLFEYFSETQRNKGNFPGRFSGRQFSNSRSEMNVSTLELGDSALYLCASRLTGPETQYFGPGTRLLVL.

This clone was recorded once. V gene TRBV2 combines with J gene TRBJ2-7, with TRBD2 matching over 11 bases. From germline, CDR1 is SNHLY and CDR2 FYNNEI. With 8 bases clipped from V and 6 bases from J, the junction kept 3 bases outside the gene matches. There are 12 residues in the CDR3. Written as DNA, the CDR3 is TGTGCCAGCTTAGCGGGAGGGGGCGAGCAGTACTTC. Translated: CASLAGGGEQYF.

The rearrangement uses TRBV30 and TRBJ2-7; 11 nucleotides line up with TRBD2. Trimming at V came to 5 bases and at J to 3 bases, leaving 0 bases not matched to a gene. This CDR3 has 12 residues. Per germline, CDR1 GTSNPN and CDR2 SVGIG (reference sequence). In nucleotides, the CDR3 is TGTGCCTGGGGGACTAGCGGCTACGAGCAGTACTTC. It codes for CAWGTSGYEQYF.

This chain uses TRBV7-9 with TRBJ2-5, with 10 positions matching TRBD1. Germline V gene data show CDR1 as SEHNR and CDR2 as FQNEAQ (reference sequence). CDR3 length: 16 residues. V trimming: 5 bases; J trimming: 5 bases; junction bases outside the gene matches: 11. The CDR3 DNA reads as TGTGCCAGCAGCCCCCCGACAGGGGGCGGTGAGGAGACCCAGTACTTC. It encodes CASSPPTGGGEETQYF.

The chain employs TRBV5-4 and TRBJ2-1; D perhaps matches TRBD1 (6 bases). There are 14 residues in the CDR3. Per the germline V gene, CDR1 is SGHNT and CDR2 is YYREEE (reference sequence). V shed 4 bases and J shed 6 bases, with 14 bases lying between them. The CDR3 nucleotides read TGTGCCAGCAGCCCACAGGGTCGAAGCAATGAGCAGTTCTTC. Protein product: CASSPQGRSNEQFF.